The next 13 T cell receptor beta chains were all read from a single sample in a study of cytomegalovirus exposure and HLA in healthy donors. Amplification used 60 Vbeta primers and 13 Jbeta primers. TCRdb's copy holds only in-frame clones and misses some; the assay was immunoSEQ multiplex PCR. Of some 170,000 clones listed, 75% to 90% are singletons. The source material was PBMCs. These receptors were collected from a man aged 50-59 years in good health and CMV-seropositive.

The chain is built from TRBV15 and TRBJ1-2; D might be TRBD1 (5 bases). V dropped 3 bases and J dropped 4 bases, with 9 bases sitting between them. CDR1 and CDR2 from the germline V gene are LNHNV and YYDKDF (reference sequence). The CDR3 contains 13 residues. The CDR3 region has the DNA TGTGCCACCAGCAGGACAGACCTCTATGGCTACACCTTC. The encoded protein is CATSRTDLYGYTF.

The chain has TRBV19 and TRBJ2-7; TRBD2 aligns across 10 bases. Germline V gene lookup returns CDR1 LNHDA and CDR2 SQIVND (reference sequence). The CDR3 is 14 amino acids. V trimming: 7 bases; J trimming: 6 bases; junction bases outside the gene matches: 9. CDR3 residues: CASTKRGGLSEQYF. In DNA form, the CDR3 reads TGTGCCAGTACCAAGCGGGGGGGCCTCTCCGAGCAGTACTTC.

This clone was recorded only once. This chain connects TRBV11-2 to TRBJ1-6; no reliable D call. Deletions cut 3 bases from V and 7 bases from J, with 13 bases between. CDR3 length equals 15 residues. Germline CDR1 SGHAT, CDR2 FQNNGV. The chain's CDR3 is CASSFVRGRNSPLHF. CDR3 bases: TGTGCCAGCAGCTTTGTCAGAGGAAGGAATTCACCCCTCCACTTT. Full variable domain (missing parts from reference TRBV11-2 and TRBJ1-6): EAGVAQSPRYKIIEKRQSVAFWCNPISGHATLYWYQQILGQGPKLLIQFQNNGVVDDSQLPKDRFSAERLKGVDSTLKIQPAKLEDSAVYLCASSFVRGRNSPLHFGNGTRLTVT.

This chain connects TRBV29-1 to TRBJ2-1; TRBD2 matches at 13 bases. The CDR3 is 14 amino acids. Germline V gene data show CDR1 as SQVTM and CDR2 as ANQGSEA. Losses at the gene ends were 6 bases for V and 6 bases for J; bases not matched to a gene: 5. The CDR3 region is CSVAGLAGVNEQFF. Here the CDR3 DNA reads TGCAGCGTGGCTGGACTAGCGGGGGTCAATGAGCAGTTCTTC.

The count of this clone is one. The chain recombines TRBV19 with TRBJ2-1, with D maybe TRBD1 (6 bases). CDR1 LNHDA and CDR2 SQIVND come from the germline V gene (reference sequence). V lost 6 bases to trimming and J lost 6 bases, with 15 bases between them. The CDR3 length is 14 residues. This chain's CDR3 is CASRDSGRINEQFF. In DNA form, the CDR3 reads TGTGCCAGTAGGGACAGCGGCCGGATCAATGAGCAGTTCTTC.

Comment on this clone: Relative to the germline gene, one junction end is altered; a read error may explain this. This sequence joins TRBV2 and TRBJ1-5; no reliable D call. CDR1 SNHLY and CDR2 FYNNEI come from the germline V gene. CDR3 length: 13 residues. CDR3 region: CASSVGSIQPQHF. Written as DNA, the CDR3 is TGTGCCAGCAGTGTTGGGAGCATTCAGCCCCAGCATTTT.

The rearrangement links TRBV4-1 to TRBJ2-1; possibly TRBD2 for D (6 bases). Germline V gene data show CDR1 as MGHRA and CDR2 as YSYEKL. The V and J ends lost 3 bases and 7 bases respectively, with 13 bases between them. This CDR3 region has 14 residues. CDR3 sequence: CASSHGGYWNEQFF. The CDR3, as DNA: TGCGCCAGCAGCCATGGGGGGTATTGGAATGAGCAGTTCTTC.

The chain combines TRBV6-5 with TRBJ2-3, with 10 bases fitting TRBD1. After removal of 5 bases from V and 7 bases from J, the junction contained 6 bases not matched to a gene. This CDR3 is 14 amino acids long. Looked up from germline, CDR1 is MNHEY and CDR2 is SVGAGI. The CDR3 sequence: CASSPGQGVNTQYF. CDR3 in DNA: TGTGCCAGCAGTCCAGGACAGGGGGTAAATACGCAGTATTTT.

This clone was counted once. CDR3 protein: CASSELLEVNEQFF. CDR3 bases: TGTGCCAGCAGTGAACTACTAGAGGTAAATGAGCAGTTCTTC. This chain connects TRBV6-1 to TRBJ2-1, with D maybe TRBD2 (5 bases). With 2 bases removed from V and 7 bases from J, the gap between germline ends came to 12 bases. CDR3 length: 14 amino acids. CDR1 and CDR2 from the germline V gene are MNHNS and SASEGT.

V gene TRBV5-4 combines with J gene TRBJ1-5; D gene ambiguous. The CDR3 is 12 amino acids. V lost 3 bases, J lost 6 bases, and 7 bases lay in between. CDR1 and CDR2 from the germline V gene are SGHNT and YYREEE (reference sequence). As DNA, the CDR3 is TGTGCCAGCAGCTCCCCGGGTCAGCCCCAGCATTTT. Protein product: CASSSPGQPQHF.

The chain's CDR3 is CASSLLLTGYSYNEQFF. The CDR3 DNA reads as TGTGCCAGCAGCTTATTACTAACTGGATACTCCTACAATGAGCAGTTCTTC. The chain couples TRBV7-9 to TRBJ2-1, with D unresolved. CDR3 length equals 17 residues. The germline gives CDR1 SEHNR, CDR2 FQNEAQ (reference sequence). The V gene lost 2 bases and the J gene lost 0 bases, with 14 bases spanning the gap. The full variable domain, completed using reference TRBV7-9 and TRBJ2-1, is DTGVSQNPRHKITKRGQNVTFRCDPISEHNRLYWYRQTLGQGPEFLTYFQNEAQLEKSRLLSDRFSAERPKGSFSTLEIQRTEQGDSAMYLCASSLLLTGYSYNEQFFGPGTRLTVL.

About this clone itself: This sample also contains other DNA sequences that code for the same CDR3. J is TRBJ2-7 and V is TRBV6-5; TRBD1 might be the D (6 bases). CDR1 is MNHEY, CDR2 SVGAGI, per germline. CDR3 length equals 14 residues. The V end was cut by 3 bases, the J end by 1 base, with 10 bases between. CDR3 loop: CASSYSRGSYEQYF. CDR3 in DNA: TGTGCCAGCAGTTATTCGAGGGGGTCCTACGAGCAGTACTTC.

CDR3 sequence: CASSYGTKESYEQYF. The CDR3 bases are TGTGCCAGCAGTTACGGGACAAAAGAATCCTACGAGCAGTACTTC. V and J are TRBV6-6 and TRBJ2-7; D may be TRBD1 (6 bases). Germline lookup yields CDR1 MNHNY and CDR2 SVGAGI (reference sequence). The CDR3 is 15 amino acids. Trimming pared 2 bases from V and 1 base from J, leaving 12 bases between.